This passage covers 31 T cell receptor beta chains from one sample sequenced in a study of cytomegalovirus exposure and HLA in healthy donors. It was with 60 Vbeta and 13 Jbeta primers that the PCR ran. The assay was immunoSEQ multiplex PCR, and TCRdb's table has in-frame clones only and misses some. Among about 140,000 clones listed, 70% were seen once. The specimen was PBMCs. The origin of the receptors is a woman younger than 45 in good health and CMV-seronegative.

This chain joins TRBV2 and TRBJ2-7; TRBD2 matches 9 bases. CDR3 length: 13 amino acids. CDR1 is SNHLY and CDR2 is FYNNEI in the germline V gene. The CDR3 sequence: CASSSGGPYEQCV. The CDR3 coding sequence is TGTGCCAGCAGTAGCGGGGGGCCCTACGAGCAGTGCGTC.

This chain uses TRBV11-2 with TRBJ2-7, with 7 bases identical to TRBD1. The CDR3 totals 14 residues. The germline gives CDR1 SGHAT, CDR2 FQNNGV. J lost 2 bases, V lost 5 bases, and 6 bases had no gene match. The CDR3: CASSRGGVPYEQYV. DNA for the CDR3: TGTGCCAGCAGCAGAGGGGGCGTTCCCTACGAGCAGTACGTC.

The CDR3 nucleotides read TGTGCCAGCAGCTTAGACGTAGGGGCAGAGCAGCCCCAGCATTTT. Amino acid sequence: CASSLDVGAEQPQHF. The chain links TRBV7-9 to TRBJ1-5; weak D call: TRBD1 (5 bases). CDR3 length: 15 amino acids. Per germline, CDR1 SEHNR and CDR2 FQNEAQ (reference sequence). V lost 1 base to trimming and J lost 7 bases, with 14 bases between them.

The gene calls are TRBV7-9 and TRBJ1-5; TRBD1 might be the D (6 bases). Germline loops: CDR1 SEHNR, CDR2 FQNEAQ (reference sequence). CDR3 size: 14 residues. With 5 bases removed from V and 5 bases from J, the gap between germline ends came to 13 bases. CDR3 DNA: TGTGCCAGCAGCCCTGGACAGAGCTATCAGCCCCAGCATTTT. This sequence encodes CASSPGQSYQPQHF.

This clone was found a few times. The rearrangement joins TRBV6-5 to TRBJ2-5, with D perhaps TRBD1 (5 bases). Germline-derived CDR1 and CDR2 are MNHEY and SVGAGI. The length of the CDR3 is 13 residues. V dropped 2 bases and J dropped 4 bases, with 8 bases sitting between them. The CDR3 loop is CASSYRTGETQYF. In DNA, the CDR3 is TGTGCCAGCAGTTACCGAACAGGAGAGACCCAGTACTTC.

This clone turned up a few times. V gene TRBV11-3 combines with J gene TRBJ2-3, with TRBD2 matching over 8 bases. This CDR3 is built from 14 residues. V gave up 5 bases and J gave up 6 bases; unmatched junction bases: 7. CDR1 and CDR2 from the germline V gene are SGHNT and YENEEA. CDR3 DNA: TGTGCCAGCAGCCAGAGCGGGGGAGGGGATACGCAGTATTTT. It translates to CASSQSGGGDTQYF.

The rearrangement uses TRBV10-3 and TRBJ1-2, with 8 nucleotides matching TRBD1. The CDR3 has 17 residues. J gave up 4 bases and V 4 bases, and 14 bases lay outside the gene matches. Germline V lookup: CDR1 ENHRY, CDR2 SYGVKD. CDR3: CAISGGPGTGLPYGYTF. CDR3 nucleotide sequence: TGTGCCATCAGTGGGGGCCCCGGGACAGGTTTACCCTATGGCTACACCTTC.

V usage is TRBV5-4 and J usage is TRBJ2-3; tentatively, D is TRBD1 (6 bases). Germline loops: CDR1 SGHNT, CDR2 YYREEE (reference sequence). The CDR3 extends over 13 amino acids. V lost 4 bases, J lost 6 bases, and 12 bases lay in between. CDR3 sequence (DNA): TGTGCCAGCAGCGTACAGGGTAGGGATACGCAGTATTTT. Its translation is CASSVQGRDTQYF.

The rearrangement uses TRBV5-4 and TRBJ1-2; 7 nucleotides match TRBD1. The V gene's germline CDR1 is SGHNT and CDR2 YYREEE (reference sequence). The J segment lost 3 bases and the V segment lost 2 bases, leaving 10 bases of the junction unmatched. The CDR3 length is 16 residues. The CDR3 sequence is CASSFDGTAQDYGYTF. CDR3 bases: TGTGCCAGCAGCTTCGACGGGACAGCCCAAGACTATGGCTACACCTTC.

The V call is TRBV11-2, the J call TRBJ2-5; 9 bases align to TRBD2. The V gene end was trimmed by 8 bases and the J gene end by 5 bases; junction bases not matched to a gene: 9. The CDR3 covers 14 residues. CDR1 is SGHAT, CDR2 FQNNGV, per germline. The CDR3 nucleotides read TGTGCCAGCGGCACTAGCGGGTCTCGGGAGACCCAGTACTTC. This gives the protein CASGTSGSRETQYF.

The chain carries TRBV30 and TRBJ1-1; D gene ambiguous. Trimming removed 0 bases from V and 5 bases from J, with 16 bases in between. Germline CDR1 reads GTSNPN; CDR2 reads SVGIG (reference sequence). The CDR3 has 15 residues. CDR3: CAWSVRTGVGTEAFF. CDR3 sequence (DNA): TGTGCCTGGAGTGTAAGAACGGGAGTTGGGACTGAAGCTTTCTTT.

The rearrangement uses TRBV13 and TRBJ2-1; the D gene is possibly TRBD2 (6 bases). CDR1 and CDR2 (germline): PRHDT, FYEKMQ (reference sequence). This CDR3 spans 14 amino acids. V gave up 0 bases and J gave up 14 bases, with 17 bases separating them. The CDR3 nucleotides are TGTGCCAGCAGCTTAGGAATCCCGGAGGGGAGTAAGTTCTTC. Its translation is CASSLGIPEGSKFF. Full variable domain (outside the CDR3, taken from reference TRBV13 and TRBJ2-1): AAGVIQSPRHLIKEKRETATLKCYPIPRHDTVYWYQQGPGQDPQFLISFYEKMQSDKGSIPDRFSAQQFSDYHSELNMSSLELGDSALYFCASSLGIPEGSKFFGPGTRLTVL.

This chain uses TRBV5-5 with TRBJ2-4; the D gene is possibly TRBD1 (6 bases). V was trimmed by 2 bases and J by 0 bases, leaving 9 bases between them. The CDR3 runs 15 residues. CDR1 is SGHKS, CDR2 YYEKEE, per germline (reference sequence). This CDR3 is CASSFGDTAKNIQYF. As DNA, the CDR3 is TGTGCCAGCAGCTTTGGGGACACAGCCAAAAACATTCAGTACTTC.

The V gene is TRBV19, the J gene TRBJ1-2, with 9 bases aligning to TRBD1. V dropped 3 bases and J dropped 3; count of bases not matched to a gene: 8. CDR3 length: 16 residues. Germline V gene data show CDR1 as LNHDA and CDR2 as SQIVND (reference sequence). The CDR3 DNA is TGTGCCAGTAGTATGGGGACAGGGAGTGACTACTATGGCTACACCTTC. Translating it yields CASSMGTGSDYYGYTF.

The chain couples TRBV7-6 to TRBJ1-2, with a tentative D call TRBD1 (6 bases). Germline V gene sequence: CDR1 SGHVS, CDR2 FNYEAQ. This CDR3 comprises 18 residues. Trimming removed 5 bases at V and 1 base at J, with 23 bases between. The chain's CDR3 is CASSPLGRTEYYNYGYTF. CDR3 nucleotides: TGTGCCAGCAGCCCCTTGGGGCGGACAGAATACTATAACTATGGCTACACCTTC.

The V and J genes are TRBV7-9 and TRBJ2-2; possibly TRBD2 for D (6 bases). Deletions cut 2 bases from V and 3 bases from J, with 7 bases between. The CDR3 has 14 amino acids. The V gene's germline CDR1 is SEHNR and CDR2 FQNEAQ (reference sequence). This CDR3 reads CASSLRDYTGELFF. Written as DNA, the CDR3 is TGTGCCAGCAGCTTACGGGACTACACCGGGGAGCTGTTTTTT.

This clone was found many times. CDR3 nucleotides: TGTGCCAGTAGTATAGTCAGAGGGACTGAAGCTTTCTTT. Amino acids: CASSIVRGTEAFF. The V call is TRBV19, the J call TRBJ1-1; D is undetermined. Germline values: CDR1 LNHDA, CDR2 SQIVND (reference sequence). Trimming removed 1 base from V and 5 bases from J, with 8 bases in between. The CDR3 consists of 13 residues.

The chain couples TRBV30 to TRBJ2-5, with TRBD2 identical over 11 bases. Unmatched junction bases numbered 5, after V lost 2 bases and J lost 9 bases. Germline lookup yields CDR1 GTSNPN and CDR2 SVGIG (reference sequence). This CDR3 has 13 amino acids. Here the CDR3 reads CAWSMGLAEPQYF. The CDR3 DNA sequence: TGTGCCTGGAGTATGGGACTAGCGGAGCCCCAGTACTTC.

With regard to this clone: Germline is not matched at one junction end, which may reflect a read error. The chain is built from TRBV6-6 and TRBJ1-2; D may be TRBD1 (5 bases). CDR1 MNHNY and CDR2 SVGAGI come from the germline V gene (reference sequence). This CDR3 has 14 residues. The CDR3 DNA sequence: TGTGCCAGCACCCAAGAGAGGCAGGGCTATGGCCACACCTTC. Translating it yields CASTQERQGYGHTF.

The table lists this clone with a few counts. This chain uses TRBV6-6 with TRBJ1-5; TRBD1 agrees at 9 bases. Trimming at V came to 4 bases and at J to 6 bases, leaving 4 bases not matched to a gene. Germline CDR1 reads MNHNY; CDR2 reads SVGAGI (reference sequence). There are 14 residues in the CDR3. This CDR3 reads CASSSDRGSQPQHF. The CDR3, as DNA: TGTGCCAGCAGTTCCGACAGGGGGAGTCAGCCCCAGCATTTT.

V and J are TRBV6-6 and TRBJ1-2; D unresolved. Trimming took off 2 bases at V and 6 bases at J, with 10 bases between the two ends. The CDR3 spans 13 residues. CDR1 is MNHNY and CDR2 is SVGAGI in the germline V gene (reference sequence). CDR3: CASSYREPNGYTF. CDR3 in DNA: TGTGCCAGCAGTTACCGGGAGCCTAATGGCTACACCTTC.

V usage is TRBV5-4 and J usage is TRBJ2-3, with a tentative D call TRBD2 (6 bases). The ends were cut back, 0 bases at V and 2 bases at J, with 13 bases in the middle. The V gene's germline CDR1 is SGHNT and CDR2 YYREEE (reference sequence). This CDR3 is built from 16 residues. CDR3 in DNA: TGTGCCAGCAGCTTGGAGTCCGGGAGTTTCACAGATACGCAGTATTTT. Translating it yields CASSLESGSFTDTQYF.

The CDR3 loop is CAWRSTGGGSGSYEQYF. The DNA for the CDR3 is TGTGCCTGGAGATCGACAGGGGGCGGGAGCGGCTCCTACGAGCAGTACTTC. The chain couples TRBV30 to TRBJ2-7, with TRBD1 matching 10 bases. The CDR3 length is 17 residues. Losses at the gene ends were 3 bases for V and 0 bases for J; bases not matched to a gene: 11. Per the germline V gene, CDR1 is GTSNPN and CDR2 is SVGIG (reference sequence).

This clone was detected once. The chain uses TRBV10-1 and TRBJ2-2, with 9 nucleotides matching TRBD2. Germline trimming cut 6 bases from V and 0 bases from J; bases unmatched to any gene: 8. This CDR3 spans 17 amino acids. Germline V gene data show CDR1 as WNHNN and CDR2 as SYGVQD (reference sequence). The DNA for the CDR3 is TGCGCCAGCAGACCGGGACTAGCAAATACGAACACCGGGGAGCTGTTTTTT. Its translation is CASRPGLANTNTGELFF.

This clone has a handful of counts. The gene calls are TRBV11-3 and TRBJ2-1; tentative D call: TRBD2 (5 bases). Looked up from germline, CDR1 is SGHNT and CDR2 is YENEEA. CDR3 length equals 14 residues. Deletions cut 1 base from V and 7 bases from J, with 11 bases between. The CDR3 reads CASSLVSGGNEQFF. The CDR3 region has the DNA TGTGCCAGCAGCTTAGTCAGTGGCGGGAATGAGCAGTTCTTC. Variable domain in full (rest from reference TRBV11-3 and TRBJ2-1): EAGVVQSPRYKIIEKKQPVAFWCNPISGHNTLYWYLQNLGQGPELLIRYENEEAVDDSQLPKDRFSAERLKGVDSTLKIQPAELGDSAVYLCASSLVSGGNEQFFGPGTRLTVL.

The CDR3 is CASSLQQQTQYF. Here the CDR3 DNA reads TGTGCCAGCAGCTTGCAACAGCAGACCCAGTACTTC. The chain carries TRBV5-8 and TRBJ2-5; no definite D call. Per germline, CDR1 SGHTS and CDR2 YDEGEE. The CDR3 covers 12 residues. Trimming stripped 1 base from V and 6 bases from J, with 7 bases between.

The J gene is TRBJ1-1, the V gene TRBV7-6, with a weak D call TRBD1 (6 bases). Trimming left V 4 bases short and J 5 bases short, with 20 bases between. CDR3 length equals 16 residues. Germline V gene data show CDR1 as SGHVS and CDR2 as FNYEAQ. The CDR3 loop reads CASSSNLQDSRTEAFF. For the CDR3, the DNA is TGTGCCAGCAGCTCGAACTTACAGGACAGTAGGACTGAAGCTTTCTTT. Complete variable domain (other parts from reference TRBV7-6 and TRBJ1-1): GAGVSQSPRYKVTKRGQDVALRCDPISGHVSLYWYRQALGQGPEFLTYFNYEAQQDKSGLPNDRFSAERPEGSISTLTIQRTEQRDSAMYRCASSSNLQDSRTEAFFGQGTRLTVV.

V is TRBV28 and J is TRBJ2-5, with 7 bases that match TRBD2. Germline V gene data show CDR1 as MDHEN and CDR2 as SYDVKM. The CDR3 contains 17 residues. With 3 bases clipped from V and 5 bases from J, the junction kept 15 bases outside the gene matches. CDR3 nucleotides: TGTGCCAGCAGTTTGATTAATAGCGGAGCCGGGGGGGAGACCCAGTACTTC. Translation gives CASSLINSGAGGETQYF.

The V gene is TRBV18, the J gene TRBJ1-1; 8 nucleotides agree with TRBD1. CDR3 length equals 17 residues. Trimming at V came to 3 bases and at J to 3 bases, leaving 12 bases not matched to a gene. Germline V gene sequence: CDR1 KGHSH, CDR2 LQKENI. DNA for the CDR3: TGTGCCAGCTCACCTCTCTGGGGAACAGGGGGACACACTGAAGCTTTCTTT. Residues: CASSPLWGTGGHTEAFF.

Only one count was recorded for this clone. This chain uses TRBV5-6 with TRBJ1-2; 8 bases are a match to TRBD1. V lost 4 bases and J lost 6; bases outside the gene matches: 8. Per the germline V gene, CDR1 is SGHDT and CDR2 is YYEEEE. The CDR3 extends over 14 amino acids. The CDR3 protein is CASSESGTGHGYTF. CDR3 nucleotide sequence: TGTGCCAGCAGCGAGTCCGGGACAGGCCATGGCTACACCTTC.

The V gene is TRBV7-3, the J gene TRBJ2-5; tentatively, D is TRBD1 (6 bases). Germline V gene lookup returns CDR1 SGHTA and CDR2 FQGTGA. The V and J ends lost 3 bases and 5 bases respectively, with 10 bases between them. This CDR3 contains 13 residues. The CDR3 here is CASSFSGEETQYF. In DNA, the CDR3 is TGTGCCAGCAGCTTCTCAGGGGAGGAGACCCAGTACTTC.